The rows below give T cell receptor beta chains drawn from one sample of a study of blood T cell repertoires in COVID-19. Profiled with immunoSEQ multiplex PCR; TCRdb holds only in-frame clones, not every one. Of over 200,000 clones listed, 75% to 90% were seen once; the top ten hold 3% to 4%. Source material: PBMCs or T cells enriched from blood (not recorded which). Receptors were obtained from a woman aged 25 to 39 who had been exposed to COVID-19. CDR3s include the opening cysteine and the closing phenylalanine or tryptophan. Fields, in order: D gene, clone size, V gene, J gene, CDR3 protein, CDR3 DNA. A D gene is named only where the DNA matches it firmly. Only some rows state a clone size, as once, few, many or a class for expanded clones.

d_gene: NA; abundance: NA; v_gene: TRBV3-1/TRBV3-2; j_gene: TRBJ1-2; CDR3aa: CASSLEGSGYTF; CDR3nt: TGTGCCAGCAGCCTGGAGGGGAGTGGCTACACCTTC
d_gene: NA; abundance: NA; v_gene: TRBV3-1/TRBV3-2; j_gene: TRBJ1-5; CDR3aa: CASSPDGQINQPQHF; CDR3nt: TGTGCCAGCAGCCCGGACGGACAGATCAATCAGCCCCAGCATTTT
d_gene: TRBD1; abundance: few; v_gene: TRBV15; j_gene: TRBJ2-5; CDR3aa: CATSRDPTGGGKTQYF; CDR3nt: TGTGCCACCAGCAGAGATCCGACAGGGGGCGGAAAGACCCAGTACTTC
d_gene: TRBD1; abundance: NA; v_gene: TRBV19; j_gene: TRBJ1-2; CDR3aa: CASQGTGKKDYGYTF; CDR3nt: TGTGCCAGCCAGGGGACAGGGAAGAAGGACTATGGCTACACCTTC
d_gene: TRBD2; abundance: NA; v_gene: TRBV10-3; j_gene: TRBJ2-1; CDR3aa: CAISESPVLAGASDEQFF; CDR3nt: TGTGCCATCAGTGAGTCCCCTGTTCTAGCGGGAGCTTCTGATGAGCAGTTCTTC
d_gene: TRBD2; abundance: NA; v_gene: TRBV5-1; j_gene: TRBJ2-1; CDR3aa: CASSLELADNNEQFF; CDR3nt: TGCGCCAGCAGCTTGGAACTAGCGGACAACAATGAGCAGTTCTTC
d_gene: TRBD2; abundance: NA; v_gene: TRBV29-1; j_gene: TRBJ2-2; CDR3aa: CSAGGPSGQGGTGELFF; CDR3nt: TGCAGCGCGGGAGGGCCTAGCGGACAAGGCGGCACCGGGGAGCTGTTTTTT
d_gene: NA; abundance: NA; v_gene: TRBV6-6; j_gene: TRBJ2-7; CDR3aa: CATRDASSYEQYF; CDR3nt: TGTGCCACCCGAGATGCTAGCTCCTACGAGCAGTACTTC
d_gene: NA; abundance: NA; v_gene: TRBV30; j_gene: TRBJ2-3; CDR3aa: CAWSVSGAGTTQYF; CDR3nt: TGTGCCTGGAGTGTATCGGGAGCCGGAACTACGCAGTATTTT
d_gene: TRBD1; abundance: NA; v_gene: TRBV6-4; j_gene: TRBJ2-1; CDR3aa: CASSDSGTGWFF; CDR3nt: TGTGCCAGCAGTGATTCCGGGACAGGGTGGTTCTTC
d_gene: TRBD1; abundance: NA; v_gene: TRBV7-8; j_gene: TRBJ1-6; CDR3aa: CASSFLPGQGAKNSPLHF; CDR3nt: TGTGCCAGCAGCTTCCTACCGGGACAGGGGGCGAAGAATTCACCCCTCCACTTT
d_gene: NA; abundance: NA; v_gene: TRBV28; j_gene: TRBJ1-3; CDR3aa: CASSFGGKSGNTIYF; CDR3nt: TGTGCCAGCAGTTTCGGGGGGAAATCTGGAAACACCATATATTTT
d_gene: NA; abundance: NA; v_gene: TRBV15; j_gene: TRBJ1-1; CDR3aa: CATSRGAFMNTEAFF; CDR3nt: TGTGCCACCAGCAGAGGGGCATTCATGAACACTGAAGCTTTCTTT
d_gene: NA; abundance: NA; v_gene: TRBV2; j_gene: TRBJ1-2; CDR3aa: CASSQGTIGYTF; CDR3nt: TGTGCCAGCAGTCAGGGCACCATTGGCTACACCTTC